The 17 T cell receptor beta chains in this list originate from one sample, sequenced in a study of cytomegalovirus exposure and HLA in healthy donors. Sequenced by immunoSEQ multiplex PCR; TCRdb stores in-frame clones only, minus some. The sample has 120,000 or so clones, around 96% seen once. Material for sequencing was PBMCs. The origin of the receptors is a man between 18 and 29 years old in good health and CMV-seronegative.

This sequence joins TRBV18 and TRBJ2-1, with D unclear. In germline, CDR1 is KGHSH, CDR2 LQKENI. The CDR3 spans 14 residues. Trimming removed 2 bases at V and 0 bases at J, with 5 bases between. CDR3 loop: CASSPVSSYNEQFF. The CDR3 DNA sequence: TGTGCCAGCTCACCAGTGAGCTCCTACAATGAGCAGTTCTTC.

The chain has TRBV7-2 and TRBJ1-5; maybe TRBD1 (6 bases). V gave up 1 base and J gave up 7 bases, with 14 bases separating them. The CDR3 runs to 15 residues. The germline V gene has CDR1 SGHTA and CDR2 FQGNSA. CDR3 sequence (DNA): TGTGCCAGCAGCTTAGAGGGGGGGTTTGGGCAGCCCCAGCATTTT. Residues: CASSLEGGFGQPQHF.

This chain links TRBV9 with TRBJ1-1; D is perhaps TRBD1 (5 bases). The CDR3 consists of 16 residues. Germline assignment: CDR1 SGDLS and CDR2 YYNGEE. The V gene lost 4 bases and the J gene lost 0 bases, with 16 bases spanning the gap. As DNA, the CDR3 is TGTGCCAGCAGCCCAACTCAGGGCCCTATGAACACTGAAGCTTTCTTT. Translating it yields CASSPTQGPMNTEAFF.

The rearrangement uses TRBV7-3 and TRBJ2-5; TRBD2 aligns across 12 bases. The V gene's germline CDR1 is SGHTA and CDR2 FQGTGA. V shed 5 bases and J 4 bases; nucleotides not matched to a gene: 5. This CDR3 comprises 15 residues. CDR3 amino acids: CASSKGGLAGETQYF. The CDR3 bases are TGTGCCAGCAGCAAAGGGGGACTAGCGGGAGAGACCCAGTACTTC.

CDR3 nucleotides: TGTGCCAGCAGCGGGACAGGGAAAAACATTCAGTACTTC. This gives the protein CASSGTGKNIQYF. The chain employs TRBV9 and TRBJ2-4, with 8 positions matching TRBD1. Germline V lookup: CDR1 SGDLS, CDR2 YYNGEE. V was clipped by 3 bases and J by 4 bases; unmatched bases: 0. The CDR3 sequence is 13 residues long.

The genes are TRBV9 and TRBJ2-5; 7 bases are shared with TRBD2. Germline lookup yields CDR1 SGDLS and CDR2 YYNGEE. With V trimmed by 3 bases and J by 4 bases, 12 bases remained unmatched. The CDR3 consists of 16 residues. CDR3 coding DNA: TGTGCCAGCAGCGCCCGACTAGCAACGGGGGGAGAGACCCAGTACTTC. Its protein product is CASSARLATGGETQYF. Complete variable domain (other parts from reference TRBV9 and TRBJ2-5): DSGVTQTPKHLITATGQRVTLRCSPRSGDLSVYWYQQSLDQGLQFLIQYYNGEERAKGNILERFSAQQFPDLHSELNLSSLELGDSALYFCASSARLATGGETQYFGPGTRLLVL.

The J gene is TRBJ2-1, the V gene TRBV14; TRBD2 matches at 7 bases. Losses at the gene ends were 7 bases for V and 5 bases for J; bases not matched to a gene: 14. The germline gives CDR1 SGHDN, CDR2 FVKESK. The CDR3 sequence is 16 residues long. CDR3 region: CASNIGASGPNNEQFF. The CDR3 nucleotides read TGTGCCAGCAATATCGGGGCTAGCGGTCCTAACAATGAGCAGTTCTTC.

This chain uses TRBV28 with TRBJ2-7, with 11 bases lining up with TRBD1. The CDR3 loop spans 16 amino acids. V lost 4 bases and J lost 2; bases outside the gene matches: 7. The V gene's germline CDR1 is MDHEN and CDR2 SYDVKM. CDR3 in DNA: TGTGCCAGCAGTTGGGGGACAGGGGGACTACCCTACGAGCAGTACTTC. Translating gives CASSWGTGGLPYEQYF. Together with reference TRBV28 and TRBJ2-7, the CDR3 gives the full variable domain: DVKVTQSSRYLVKRTGEKVFLECVQDMDHENMFWYRQDPGLGLRLIYFSYDVKMKEKGDIPEGYSVSREKKERFSLILESASTNQTSMYLCASSWGTGGLPYEQYFGPGTRLTVT.

This chain connects TRBV7-2 to TRBJ2-7; the match to TRBD2 covers 8 bases. This CDR3 contains 15 residues. V gave up 3 bases and J gave up 3 bases; unmatched junction bases: 7. CDR1 and CDR2 from the germline V gene are SGHTA and FQGNSA. In DNA, the CDR3 is TGTGCCAGCAGCTTGAAAGCGGGGGATGTCTACGAGCAGTACTTC. It yields the protein CASSLKAGDVYEQYF.

V and J are TRBV30 and TRBJ2-2; 15 nucleotides line up with TRBD2. After removal of 0 bases from V and 7 bases from J, the junction contained 9 bases not matched to a gene. From germline, CDR1 is GTSNPN and CDR2 SVGIG (reference sequence). This CDR3 has 18 residues. The CDR3 here is CAWSVFGLAGGPFGELFF. CDR3 DNA: TGTGCCTGGAGTGTATTTGGACTAGCGGGAGGGCCTTTCGGGGAGCTGTTTTTT.

The J gene is TRBJ1-3, the V gene TRBV9, with D possibly being TRBD1 (6 bases). There are 16 residues in the CDR3. V was shortened by 4 bases and J by 0 bases, with 14 bases between the two germline ends. The V gene's germline CDR1 is SGDLS and CDR2 YYNGEE. The CDR3 spells CASSPRTVASGNTIYF. CDR3 in DNA: TGTGCCAGCAGCCCCAGGACAGTGGCCTCTGGAAACACCATATATTTT.

The gene calls are TRBV12-5 and TRBJ1-2; D call uncertain. V shed 2 bases and J shed 0 bases, with 7 bases lying between them. CDR1 is LGHNT, CDR2 FRNRAP, per germline. The CDR3 runs to 14 residues. This CDR3 is CASGLPGTNYGYTF. The CDR3 DNA reads TGTGCTAGTGGTTTGCCGGGAACTAACTATGGCTACACCTTC.

The V gene is TRBV27, the J gene TRBJ1-2; 10 nucleotides line up with TRBD1. Germline trimming cut 5 bases from V and 6 bases from J; bases unmatched to any gene: 9. The length of the CDR3 is 15 residues. Germline V CDR1 and CDR2: MNHEY, SMNVEV (reference sequence). For the CDR3, the DNA is TGTGCCAGCAGTCCCGGACAGGGGGTAACCGATGGCTACACCTTC. Translated, it gives CASSPGQGVTDGYTF.

The gene calls are TRBV30 and TRBJ1-2; D is possibly TRBD1 (6 bases). Germline values: CDR1 GTSNPN, CDR2 SVGIG (reference sequence). Between the trimmed V and J ends, which lost 6 bases and 5 bases, there was a span of 16 bases. The CDR3 runs to 13 residues. CDR3 region: CACHEGGRYGYTF. In DNA form, the CDR3 reads TGTGCCTGCCACGAGGGGGGGAGGTATGGCTACACCTTC.

The V and J genes are TRBV5-1 and TRBJ2-7; TRBD1 matches 7 bases. CDR1 and CDR2 from the germline V gene are SGHRS and YFSETQ. This CDR3 is 13 amino acids long. With 7 bases clipped from V and 3 bases from J, the junction kept 7 bases outside the gene matches. CDR3 residues: CASARGTDYEQYF. The CDR3 DNA is TGCGCCAGCGCCCGTGGGACAGACTACGAGCAGTACTTC.

The chain couples TRBV7-3 to TRBJ2-1, with 7 bases matching TRBD1. The germline V gene encodes CDR1 SGHTA and CDR2 FQGTGA. V shed 4 bases, J shed 8 bases, and the junction held 5 bases outside the gene matches. The CDR3 has 13 residues. In DNA, the CDR3 is TGTGCCAGCAGCTCGAGCCAGGGGGATGAGCAGTTCTTC. This gives the protein CASSSSQGDEQFF. Variable domain in full (rest from reference TRBV7-3 and TRBJ2-1): GAGVSQTPSNKVTEKGKYVELRCDPISGHTALYWYRQSLGQGPEFLIYFQGTGAADDSGLPNDRFFAVRPEGSVSTLKIQRTERGDSAVYLCASSSSQGDEQFFGPGTRLTVL.

This clone was counted a single time. The V call is TRBV27, the J call TRBJ1-1; 10 positions match TRBD1. Trimming removed 3 bases from V and 13 bases from J; junction bases left unmatched: 11. Germline V gene data show CDR1 as MNHEY and CDR2 as SMNVEV (reference sequence). The CDR3 covers 14 residues. The CDR3, as DNA: TGTGCCAGCAGTTTTTCGCCGGGACAGGGGATTATTTTCTTT. The encoded protein is CASSFSPGQGIIFF.